Presented here are 17 T cell receptor beta chains from one specimen sequenced in a study of blood T cell repertoires in COVID-19. Produced via immunoSEQ multiplex PCR; TCRdb's table is partial and in-frame only. The sample lists approximately 38,000 clones; 90% to 95% were seen once. The sample taken for sequencing was peripheral blood. These receptors were taken from a human donor with active COVID-19. The donor label of this sample is uncertain.

This chain links TRBV18 with TRBJ2-1; D is ambiguous. CDR1 is KGHSH and CDR2 is LQKENI in the germline V gene. Trimming took 1 base from V and 0 from J, leaving 10 bases between them. The CDR3 has 16 amino acids. CDR3 amino acids: CASSPRELSSYNEQFF. The CDR3 DNA follows: TGTGCCAGCTCACCACGAGAGCTGAGCTCCTACAATGAGCAGTTCTTC.

This clone was recorded only once. The chain is built from TRBV7-2 and TRBJ2-1, with 9 bases that match TRBD2. The length of the CDR3 is 15 residues. V was pared by 5 bases and J by 5 bases, with 7 bases of the junction left unmatched. CDR1 is SGHTA, CDR2 FQGNSA, per germline. CDR3: CASSVAGLANNEQFF. In DNA, the CDR3 is TGTGCCAGCAGCGTTGCGGGACTAGCAAACAATGAGCAGTTCTTC.

This chain joins TRBV28 and TRBJ2-7, with 12 bases aligning to TRBD2. This CDR3 is built from 15 residues. Germline V gene data show CDR1 as MDHEN and CDR2 as SYDVKM. The junction had 3 bases not matched to a gene; V was cut back by 4 bases and J by 2 bases. The CDR3 sequence: CASSYGLAGTYEQYF. The CDR3 region has the DNA TGTGCCAGCAGTTACGGACTAGCGGGAACCTACGAGCAGTACTTC.

The J gene is TRBJ1-3, the V gene TRBV28; tentatively, D is TRBD1 (5 bases). The CDR3 sequence is 16 residues long. Germline CDR1 MDHEN, CDR2 SYDVKM. Trimming shortened V by 1 base and J by 1 base, and 11 bases separated the two germline ends. Here the CDR3 reads CASSLFRGISGNTIYF. CDR3 nucleotide sequence: TGTGCCAGCAGTTTATTCCGGGGGATATCTGGAAACACCATATATTTT.

The V call is TRBV18, the J call TRBJ1-1; D gene ambiguous. The CDR3 extends over 13 amino acids. Germline CDR1 KGHSH, CDR2 LQKENI. The V end was cut by 6 bases, the J end by 11 bases, with 19 bases between. The CDR3 DNA reads TGTGCCAGCTCCACAGCGGAGGGTGGGGTTGCTTTCTTT. Encoded protein: CASSTAEGGVAFF. The full variable domain, with the rest looked up from reference TRBV18 and TRBJ1-1, is NAGVMQNPRHLVRRRGQEARLRCSPMKGHSHVYWYRQLPEEGLKFMVYLQKENIIDESGMPKERFSAEFPKEGPSILRIQQVVRGDSAAYFCASSTAEGGVAFFGQGTRLTVV.

The rearrangement links TRBV6-2 or TRBV6-3 to TRBJ2-2; D is perhaps TRBD2 (6 bases). V was shortened by 1 base and J by 0 bases, with 9 bases between the two germline ends. Per the germline V gene, CDR1 is MNHEY and CDR2 is SVGEGT. CDR3 length: 16 residues. The CDR3 spells CASSYFGEANTGELFF. CDR3 sequence (DNA): TGTGCCAGCAGTTACTTTGGGGAGGCGAACACCGGGGAGCTGTTTTTT.

The chain combines TRBV11-2 with TRBJ2-7, with D unresolved. With 2 bases removed from V and 0 bases from J, the gap between germline ends came to 8 bases. Germline V gene lookup returns CDR1 SGHAT and CDR2 FQNNGV. This CDR3 spans 14 amino acids. CDR3 coding DNA: TGTGCCAGCAGCTTACTGGTTAGCTCCTACGAGCAGTACTTC. This codes for CASSLLVSSYEQYF.

The chain uses TRBV10-1 and TRBJ2-5; TRBD2 agrees at 9 bases. Germline V lookup: CDR1 WNHNN, CDR2 SYGVQD (reference sequence). Trimming at V came to 2 bases and at J to 9 bases, leaving 10 bases not matched to a gene. The CDR3 runs to 15 residues. The CDR3 region has the DNA TGCGCCAGCAGTGAGGGATTAGCGGGAGTGGAGTCCCAGTACTTC. This translates into CASSEGLAGVESQYF.

V usage is TRBV6-1 and J usage is TRBJ2-5, with D perhaps matching TRBD2 (6 bases). V lost 2 bases and J lost 1, with 11 bases in between. CDR3 size: 15 residues. Germline V gene data show CDR1 as MNHNS and CDR2 as SASEGT. CDR3 coding DNA: TGTGCCAGCAGTGAAATCGGGGGAACCCAAGAGACCCAGTACTTC. It encodes CASSEIGGTQETQYF.

The rearrangement joins TRBV23-1 to TRBJ2-1; 9 bases fit TRBD2. TRBV23-1 is sorted into the ORF group, with uncertain function. J was trimmed by 3 bases and V by 8 bases; bases with no gene match: 5. The CDR3 sequence is 14 residues long. CDR3 protein: CASGRTSDYNEQFF. The CDR3, as DNA: TGCGCCAGCGGTAGGACTAGCGACTACAATGAGCAGTTCTTC.

Comment on this clone: The junction differs from germline at one of its ends, possibly a read error. V gene TRBV12-3 or TRBV12-4 combines with J gene TRBJ1-1; 7 nucleotides align to TRBD1. This CDR3 is 11 amino acids long. CDR3 sequence reads: CASSLRRQGSF. In DNA, the CDR3 is TGTGCCAGCAGCCTGAGGAGACAGGGATCATTT.

This chain joins TRBV7-2 and TRBJ2-5; 8 bases map to TRBD2. CDR1 and CDR2 (germline): SGHTA, FQGNSA. With V trimmed by 4 bases and J by 5 bases, 6 bases remained unmatched. This CDR3 comprises 14 residues. The CDR3 nucleotides read TGTGCCAGCAGCTCCAACGGGGGGGCCGAGACCCAGTACTTC. It yields the protein CASSSNGGAETQYF.

The CDR3 here is CASSQVLGANEQYF. The CDR3 DNA is TGCGCCAGCAGCCAAGTTCTGGGGGCAAACGAGCAGTACTTC. V is TRBV4-1 and J is TRBJ2-7; D may be TRBD1 (6 bases). Between the trimmed V and J ends, which lost 1 base and 5 bases, there was a span of 12 bases. The CDR3 is 14 amino acids. Germline V gene data show CDR1 as MGHRA and CDR2 as YSYEKL.

V gene TRBV29-1 combines with J gene TRBJ1-1; 7 bases are a match to TRBD1. CDR1 is SQVTM, CDR2 ANQGSEA, per germline. This CDR3 has 12 amino acids. V lost 6 bases, J lost 2 bases, and 3 bases stayed unmatched. The CDR3 nucleotides are TGCAGCGTGGACAGGAAAAACACTGAAGCTTTCTTT. This gives the protein CSVDRKNTEAFF.

The chain carries TRBV6-5 and TRBJ2-3, with 7 nucleotides matching TRBD1. This CDR3 has 15 amino acids. Trimming at V came to 5 bases and at J to 4 bases, leaving 9 bases not matched to a gene. Germline V gene data show CDR1 as MNHEY and CDR2 as SVGAGI. The CDR3 DNA reads as TGTGCCAGCAGTCGACAGGGCACCGACGCAGATACGCAGTATTTT. Its translation is CASSRQGTDADTQYF.

The chain links TRBV25-1 to TRBJ2-5, with D perhaps matching TRBD2 (5 bases). V was trimmed by 6 bases and J by 4 bases, leaving 12 bases between them. Germline lookup yields CDR1 MGHDK and CDR2 SYGVNS. The CDR3 extends over 13 amino acids. CDR3 bases: TGTGCCAGCAGCCGACGGACTGGAGAGACCCAGTACTTC. Translated: CASSRRTGETQYF.

This chain links TRBV7-2 with TRBJ2-7, with a weak D call TRBD1 (6 bases). V gave up 5 bases and J gave up 2 bases, with 22 bases separating them. Germline CDR1 is SGHTA and CDR2 is FQGNSA. The length of the CDR3 is 17 residues. The CDR3 loop reads CASSASTGFGNPYEQYF. CDR3 sequence (DNA): TGTGCCAGCAGCGCATCAACAGGGTTTGGTAATCCCTACGAGCAGTACTTC.